These T cell receptor beta chains were read from a single sample in a study of naive and memory T cell subsets. TCRdb fed the UMI-ligation and nested PCR reads into MiXCR, producing one record per CDR3 protein. The sample lists 70,000 to 95,000 distinct CDR3 sequences, 7% occurring once. Sequences were obtained from central memory CD4+ T cells from blood. The receptors were sampled from a human donor in good health. The CDR3 runs from the conserved cysteine through the conserved F or W. The D gene is left open where the match is weak.

v_call cdr3_length d_call cdr3_aa
TRBV12-3/TRBV12-4 16 - CATLPLGRRVNYGYTF
TRBV28 14 TRBD1 CASSPDRPGNTIYF
TRBV7-8 16 - CASIDPGGAQNTEAFF
TRBV29-1 14 - CSYSDGDKYNEQFF
TRBV20-1 13 - CSASPGSSQPQHF
TRBV6-5 16 - CASSPGRGRGNQPQHF
TRBV9 13 - CASKGDTSYKQYF
TRBV7-8 14 - CASKGKRNTDTQYF
TRBV28 15 - CASSFPMRVNTEAFF
TRBV12-3/TRBV12-4 12 - CASSPDKETQYF
TRBV20-1 14 TRBD2 CSAGLAGKAYEQYF
TRBV4-3 16 - CASSQDLRGGGPGAFF
TRBV28 14 - CASSLASAAYEQYF
TRBV20-1 17 - CSARDGGRGFSNSPLHF
TRBV6-6 17 - CASSSPRGTLGVQPQHF
TRBV12-3/TRBV12-4 16 - CASSTDRIGRYNEQFF
TRBV29-1 11 TRBD1 CSAGQGDTQYF
TRBV20-1 15 - CSARDRVNSNQPQHF
TRBV4-2 14 - CASSQERISYEQYF
TRBV21-1 13 - CASKECCDTEAFF
TRBV4-2 16 TRBD2 CASSQDRRAGVDTQYF
TRBV20-1 18 - CSARKGTGANPSTDTQYF
TRBV29-1 13 - CSVDNRQGTEQYF
TRBV7-2 15 - CASSLHGGGGNTIYF
TRBV14 18 - CASSQDGGAHRFTDTQYF
TRBV12-3/TRBV12-4 17 - CASSRQATGQKVYEQYF
TRBV6-5 17 TRBD1 CASSTSGTGAGNYGYTF
TRBV29-1 13 - CSHPGGGGNEQFF
TRBV4-3 14 - CASSQGETGYEQYF
TRBV4-3 16 - CASSQGSPQATDTQYF
TRBV12-3/TRBV12-4 15 TRBD1 CASSLRQGGNQPQHF
TRBV12-1 14 - CASSLPTGNTEAFF
TRBV7-9 17 - CASSLAPSSATYNEQFF
TRBV2 13 - CASSPAWTAEAFF
TRBV7-9 15 - CASSPGGGARTEAFF
TRBV7-2 16 - CASTPRLISGANVLTF
TRBV28 14 TRBD1 CASSLGRGPYGYTF
TRBV19 15 - CASSMGQGFSTEAFF
TRBV20-1 11 - CRGMGNPGAFF
TRBV10-3 14 - CAISERAGDQPQHF
TRBV19 13 - CASSIEIGDTQYF
TRBV12-3/TRBV12-4 14 - CASSRRDGNQPQHF
TRBV20-1 13 - CSVSAGSNQPQHF
TRBV28 15 - CASTRRIRVQETQYF
TRBV6-1 12 - CASTPLKEGYTF
TRBV5-5 15 - CASSLTGSWNTEAFF
TRBV6-2/TRBV6-3 13 - CASSGQYTDTQYF
TRBV7-2 14 TRBD1 CASSLRTGWNEQFF
TRBV6-1 15 - CASSDRAASNQPQHF
TRBV6-2/TRBV6-3 14 TRBD1 CASNRDRVYNEQFF
TRBV18 17 TRBD1 CASSPLQGQTTTYGYTF
TRBV27 13 - CASRVSGANVLTF
TRBV20-1 14 TRBD1 CSAPGQGARTEAFF
TRBV6-5 17 TRBD2 CASRPSPSGGVRDTQYF
TRBV5-1 13 - CASSLGVRTEAFF
TRBV10-3 17 - CAISGARMGPNTGELFF
TRBV3-1 14 - CASSQGQGGHGYTF